Below are 10 T cell receptor beta chains sequenced from a single sample in a study of blood T cell repertoires in COVID-19. Some clones are missing from TCRdb's copy, which holds only in-frame ones; the method was immunoSEQ multiplex PCR. The table includes over 50,000 clones, around 81% detected once. Sequencing was done on a sample of peripheral blood. These receptors all come from a man aged 70 or older with acute or convalescent COVID-19.

This clone was seen just once. V is TRBV5-1 and J is TRBJ2-3; 15 nucleotides agree with TRBD2. The junction had 8 bases not matched to a gene; V was cut back by 0 bases and J by 0 bases. Germline loops: CDR1 SGHRS, CDR2 YFSETQ. This CDR3 comprises 20 residues. The CDR3 spells CASSLAGTSGGPTSTDTQYF. The CDR3 region has the DNA TGCGCCAGCAGCTTGGCCGGGACTAGCGGGGGGCCGACTAGCACAGATACGCAGTATTTT.

This chain connects TRBV29-1 to TRBJ2-5; 9 bases agree with TRBD1. The trim removed 2 bases at V and 5 bases at J, leaving 9 bases unmatched. The CDR3 sequence is 15 residues long. CDR1 is SQVTM and CDR2 is ANQGSEA in the germline V gene. DNA of the CDR3: TGCAGCGTTGAAAGGAGACAGGGGGTGTGGGAGACCCAGTACTTC. Translation gives CSVERRQGVWETQYF.

V usage is TRBV21-1 and J usage is TRBJ2-7; TRBD1, the table's D call, was not compared with the DNA. TRBV21-1 is a pseudogene. This CDR3 comprises 13 residues. The CDR3 DNA reads TGTGCCAGCAGCCCACAGGGTCCTTACGAGCAGTACTTC. This translates into CASSPQGPYEQYF.

The gene calls are TRBV5-6 and TRBJ2-2; a weak D match, TRBD1 (5 bases). The CDR3 is made up of 14 amino acids. With 6 bases removed from V and 3 bases from J, the gap between germline ends came to 12 bases. Germline V CDR1 and CDR2: SGHDT, YYEEEE. In DNA form, the CDR3 reads TGTGCCAGCATCAGAAAAGGGGACACCGGGGAGCTGTTTTTT. It translates to CASIRKGDTGELFF.

The chain uses TRBV4-1 and TRBJ2-5, with 8 bases identical to TRBD2. Germline V gene data show CDR1 as MGHRA and CDR2 as YSYEKL. This CDR3 is built from 14 residues. J gave up 2 bases and V 4 bases, and 3 bases lay outside the gene matches. CDR3 residues: CASSLTSVQETQYF. As DNA, the CDR3 is TGCGCCAGCAGCCTGACTAGCGTTCAAGAGACCCAGTACTTC.

The rearrangement links TRBV7-3 to TRBJ1-1, with D possibly matching TRBD1 (5 bases). The CDR3 has 14 amino acids. Germline V CDR1 and CDR2: SGHTA, FQGTGA. V lost 2 bases, J lost 1 base, and 8 bases lay in between. The CDR3 DNA reads TGTGCCAGCAGCTTATACGGGGGGAACACTGAAGCTTTCTTT. Translating it yields CASSLYGGNTEAFF. Filled out from reference TRBV7-3 and TRBJ1-1, the complete variable domain reads GAGVSQTPSNKVTEKGKYVELRCDPISGHTALYWYRQSLGQGPEFLIYFQGTGAADDSGLPNDRFFAVRPEGSVSTLKIQRTERGDSAVYLCASSLYGGNTEAFFGQGTRLTVV.

The chain is built from TRBV6-5 and TRBJ2-7, with no clear D. Between the trimmed V and J ends, which lost 7 bases and 6 bases, there was a span of 16 bases. Germline assignment: CDR1 MNHEY and CDR2 SVGAGI. The CDR3 extends over 13 amino acids. CDR3 DNA sequence: TGTGCCAGCACTAAACGAAGAGGTGCCGAGCAGTACTTC. Translating gives CASTKRRGAEQYF.

V usage is TRBV9 and J usage is TRBJ2-1; TRBD2 agrees at 11 bases. In germline, CDR1 is SGDLS, CDR2 YYNGEE. This CDR3 has 17 residues. The junction had 15 bases not matched to a gene; V was cut back by 4 bases and J by 9 bases. The CDR3 here is CASSLSSGGALSAEQFF. DNA of the CDR3: TGTGCCAGCAGCCTCAGTAGCGGGGGGGCCTTGAGCGCTGAGCAGTTCTTC.

The genes are TRBV18 and TRBJ1-2; TRBD1 might be the D (5 bases). The CDR3 consists of 14 residues. CDR1 and CDR2 (germline): KGHSH, LQKENI. The ends were cut back, 0 bases at V and 3 bases at J, with 8 bases in the middle. The CDR3 sequence: CASSPPGGDYGYTF. DNA for the CDR3: TGTGCCAGCTCACCACCGGGGGGGGACTATGGCTACACCTTC.

The chain carries TRBV6-1 and TRBJ2-7; TRBD1 agrees at 11 bases. CDR1 MNHNS and CDR2 SASEGT come from the germline V gene. This CDR3 has 19 residues. Germline trimming cut 2 bases from V and 3 bases from J; bases unmatched to any gene: 15. CDR3 DNA: TGTGCCAGCAGTGAATGGAGTGTATGGGGGACAGGGGGGATCTACGAGCAGTACTTC. It specifies CASSEWSVWGTGGIYEQYF.